The rows below give T cell receptor beta chains drawn from one sample of a study of vaccination and CD4 T cells after COVID-19. MiXCR, run by TCRdb on the PCR reads, gives a single entry per CDR3 protein. Counted here are 13,000 or so distinct CDR3 sequences, about three quarters occurring once; the ten biggest clones make up less than 35%. These receptors have no known antigen. Sequencing was done on a sample of CD4+ T cells from blood, cultured in vitro. The origin of the receptors is a human donor who had recovered from COVID-19. CDR3s include the opening cysteine and the closing phenylalanine or tryptophan. D genes are given only for firm matches. For some rows the clone size is stated as once, few or many, or as a class when expanded; others skip it.

size	J	V	D	DNA	CDR3
.	TRBJ1-6	TRBV28	TRBD1	TGTGCCAGCAGGGTTACAGGGGGCTCCTATAATTCACCCCTCCACTTT	CASRVTGGSYNSPLHF
few	TRBJ1-5	TRBV2	TRBD1	TGTGCCAGCAGGGGGACAGACTATAGCAATCAGCCCCAGCATTTT	CASRGTDYSNQPQHF
.	TRBJ1-5	TRBV4-1	.	TGCGCCAGCAGCCAAGAGCAGGCGGAGCCGAATCAGCCCCAGCATTTT	CASSQEQAEPNQPQHF
once	TRBJ2-7	TRBV19	.	TGTGCCAGTAAGTCACAGGTGAGCTCCTACGAGCAGTACTTC	CASKSQVSSYEQYF
.	TRBJ1-1	TRBV20-1	TRBD1	TGCAGTGCTCCCCCGACAGGGGGCGGGACTGAAGCTTTCTTT	CSAPPTGGGTEAFF
.	TRBJ2-2	TRBV20-1	TRBD2	TGCAGTGCTAGTTCTAGCGGGAGGCCGACCGGGGAGCTGTTTTTT	CSASSSGRPTGELFF
few	TRBJ1-2	TRBV7-9	.	TGTGCCAGCAGCGAGGGGCTGGTGGGAGGCTACACCTTC	CASSEGLVGGYTF
once	TRBJ2-6	TRBV19	.	TGTGCCAGTAGTATCTCCAGGGCTGGGGCCAACGTCCTGACTTTC	CASSISRAGANVLTF
.	TRBJ1-1	TRBV18	.	TGTGCCAGCTCACCAACAGGTATGAACACTGAAGCTTTCTTT	CASSPTGMNTEAFF
few	TRBJ1-2	TRBV6-1	.	TGTGCCAGCAGGGACAGCCTCGATGGCTACACCTTC	CASRDSLDGYTF
few	TRBJ2-6	TRBV27	.	TGTGCCAGCAGCCCTCGATCGTCTGCGAACTCTGGGGCCAACGTCCTGACTTTC	CASSPRSSANSGANVLTF
.	TRBJ2-3	TRBV19	.	TGTGCCAGTAGTCCCCCCTCAGATACGCAGTATTTT	CASSPPSDTQYF
.	TRBJ2-5	TRBV10-2	.	TGCGCCAGCACCCCTAGGAACCTGAAGGGGGAGACCCAGTACTTC	CASTPRNLKGETQYF
few	TRBJ1-1	TRBV28	.	TGTGCCAGCAGTTTCCGGAACACTGAAGCTTTCTTT	CASSFRNTEAFF
.	TRBJ1-2	TRBV20-1	.	TGCAGTGCTCACCAGCCAAGGACAGTTCGGGGAGGCTACACCTTC	CSAHQPRTVRGGYTF
once	TRBJ2-5	TRBV6-2/TRBV6-3	.	TGTGCCAGCAGTTACTCTTGGGGGACCCAGTACTTC	CASSYSWGTQYF
few	TRBJ1-2	TRBV2	TRBD1	TGTGCCAGCAACCTGAGGACAGGGGGTAGCTATGGCTACACCTTC	CASNLRTGGSYGYTF
.	TRBJ1-2	TRBV6-1	.	TGTGCCAGCAGGGCAGAACCTTCAAACTATGGCTACACCTTC	CASRAEPSNYGYTF
.	TRBJ1-5	TRBV25-1	.	TGTGCCAGCAGTGAAGCCCAGGCAGGGCCCAATCAGCCCCAGCATTTT	CASSEAQAGPNQPQHF
.	TRBJ1-1	TRBV7-2	.	TGTGCCAGCAGCTTAGGGACAGCGAACACTGAAGCTTTCTTT	CASSLGTANTEAFF